A single sample is the source of the 14 T cell receptor beta chains below, sequenced in a study of tumor-infiltrating lymphocytes in primary liver carcinoma. Taking about 17-33 mg of unsorted bulk tissue, the authors co-extracted RNA and DNA. Priming with a constant-region primer yielded TCR beta cDNA from 400 to 500 ng total RNA. TCR beta libraries came from three nested multiplex PCR rounds using slightly modified ARM-PCR. For around 10 cycles apiece, the opening two PCR rounds ran with TRBV1-TRBV30 forward primers and a C-beta reverse primer. MiXCR, run by TCRdb on the multiplex PCR reads, gives a single entry per CDR3 protein. The data contain tens of thousands of distinct CDR3 sequences, around 75% of them singletons. Sequenced input: liver tumor tissue from sampling region 4. Described subset: tumor region T4, right-lateral pole. The receptors were gathered from a woman aged 55-70 years with primary liver carcinoma and hepatitis B virus infection.

As concerns this clonotype: The CDR3 ends on some other residue instead of the conserved phenylalanine or tryptophan, so this is likely a read error. This rearrangement joins TRBV6-6 to TRBJ2-1; perhaps TRBD1 as D (5 bases). CDR1 is MNHNY, CDR2 SVGAGI, per germline (reference sequence). The CDR3 totals 17 residues. Between the trimmed V and J ends, which lost 2 bases and 6 bases, there was a span of 20 bases. The CDR3: CASSYRLRSGTGNEQFS. CDR3 nucleotide sequence: TGTGCCAGCAGTTACCGGCTCCGGTCAGGCACAGGCAATGAGCAGTTCTCC.

Details on this clonotype: One end of the junction fails to match germline, which may point to a read error. CDR3 protein: CASSMRGNTEAFF. In DNA, the CDR3 is TGTGCTAGCAGCATGAGAGGAAACACTGAAGCTTTCTTT. The chain uses TRBV6-6 and TRBJ1-1; D is undetermined. The CDR3 runs to 13 residues. The V gene's germline CDR1 is MNHNY and CDR2 SVGAGI (reference sequence).

In regard to this clonotype: A much more abundant neighbour one base away suggests this may be a read error. The chain recombines TRBV7-9 with TRBJ2-6; 11 bases agree with TRBD1. This CDR3 has 19 residues. Germline values: CDR1 SEHNR, CDR2 FQNEAQ (reference sequence). Trimming at V came to 4 bases and at J to 6 bases, leaving 14 bases not matched to a gene. This CDR3 is CASSYSAGTGGTEANVLTF. CDR3 nucleotides: TGTGCCAGCAGCTATAGCGCCGGGACAGGGGGGACTGAGGCCAACGTCCTGACTTTC.

Of note for this clonotype: Because it lacks the conserved phenylalanine or tryptophan at the end, this CDR3 is likely a read error. This sequence joins TRBV12-3 or TRBV12-4 and TRBJ2-5; no clear D. The CDR3 is 14 amino acids. Trimming took off 5 bases at V and 1 base at J, with 11 bases between the two ends. The chain's CDR3 is CASSPTEIQETQYV. The CDR3 nucleotides are TGTGCCAGCAGTCCGACGGAGATCCAAGAGACCCAGTACGTC.

Remarks on this clonotype: The junction departs from germline at one end; a sequencing error may be responsible. The rearrangement links TRBV11-3 to TRBJ2-1, with 10 bases aligning to TRBD2. This CDR3 has 15 amino acids. The germline V gene encodes CDR1 SGHNT and CDR2 YENEEA. The CDR3 spells CASSIGTSGKLEQTF. CDR3 nucleotide sequence: TGTGCCAGCAGCATAGGAACTAGCGGGAAGCTTGAGCAGACCTTC.

With regard to this clonotype: Given a much more abundant clone one base away, this may be a read error. The CDR3 sequence is CATSSIETSLHELFF. In DNA form, the CDR3 reads TGTGCCACCAGCTCCATAGAAACTAGTCTCCATGAGCTGTTCTTC. V and J are TRBV15 and TRBJ2-1; D perhaps matches TRBD2 (5 bases). CDR3 length equals 15 residues. Germline V gives CDR1 LNHNV, CDR2 YYDKDF (reference sequence).

With regard to this clonotype: The CDR3 end shows no conserved phenylalanine or tryptophan, and so a read error is likely. This chain links TRBV28 with TRBJ1-3; no firm D call. This CDR3 has 13 residues. Germline V gene data show CDR1 as MDHEN and CDR2 as SYDVKM. CDR3 bases: TGTGTCAGCAGTCCCAGCTCTGGAAACACCATATATTCT. Its protein is CVSSPSSGNTIYS.

Concerning this clonotype: This sequence may be a read error, since a much larger clone differs from it by one base. The J gene is TRBJ1-1, the V gene TRBV28; D gene unclear. Germline V gene data show CDR1 as MDHEN and CDR2 as SYDVKM. V dropped 5 bases and J dropped 0 bases, with 7 bases sitting between them. The CDR3 consists of 13 residues. CDR3 protein: CASSATVNTEAFF. DNA of the CDR3: TGTGCCAGCAGTGCGACGGTGAACACTGAAGCTTTCTTT.

Of note for this clonotype: A read error is possible here, since a much larger clone lies one base away. This chain links TRBV30 with TRBJ1-1; a possible D gene is TRBD1 (6 bases). Trimming pared 4 bases from V and 4 bases from J, leaving 13 bases between. The CDR3 totals 13 residues. Per germline, CDR1 GTSNPN and CDR2 SVGIG (reference sequence). The CDR3, as DNA: TGTGCCTGGACTATAGGGGGGGCCACTGAAGCTTTCTTT. Its protein is CAWTIGGATEAFF.

Remarks on this clonotype: An end of the junction does not agree with germline; a read error may underlie this. The V and J genes are TRBV29-1 and TRBJ2-1; 10 bases map to TRBD2. This CDR3 spans 12 amino acids. Germline V lookup: CDR1 SQVTM, CDR2 ANQGSEA. The CDR3 DNA is TGCTGCGATAGGACTAGCGGCAATGTGCAGTTCTTC. This gives the protein CCDRTSGNVQFF.

The chain couples TRBV15 to TRBJ1-1; no definite D call. The germline V gene has CDR1 LNHNV and CDR2 YYDKDF (reference sequence). V dropped 5 bases and J dropped 4 bases, with 11 bases sitting between them. This CDR3 contains 13 residues. CDR3 sequence: CATSGVLGTEAFF. The CDR3 DNA is TGTGCCACCAGCGGAGTCCTGGGCACTGAAGCTTTCTTT.

This clonotype occurred many times. At one end the junction does not follow the germline gene, possibly because of a read error. This chain connects TRBV5-1 to TRBJ2-3; D unclear. The CDR3 sequence is 14 residues long. Germline V gene lookup returns CDR1 SGHRS and CDR2 YFSETQ. CDR3 in amino acids: CASSLSSGTDTQYF. The CDR3 DNA reads as TGTGCCAGCAGTTTATCCAGCGGCACAGATACGCAGTATTTT.

To note about this clonotype: The CDR3 end shows no conserved phenylalanine or tryptophan, and so a read error is likely. The genes are TRBV12-3 or TRBV12-4 and TRBJ1-6; tentatively, D is TRBD1 (5 bases). The CDR3 runs to 15 residues. Trimming shortened V by 5 bases and J by 12 bases, and 20 bases separated the two germline ends. The CDR3 region is CASSRTGTANLPLHC. CDR3 coding DNA: TGTGCCAGCAGTCGCACCGGGACGGCGAACTTACCCCTCCACTGT.

This sequence joins TRBV2 and TRBJ2-5; 9 positions agree with TRBD2. CDR1 and CDR2 from the germline V gene are SNHLY and FYNNEI. V lost 6 bases and J lost 7; bases outside the gene matches: 18. There are 17 residues in the CDR3. This CDR3 reads CASRAAGGHRLGVTQYF. Written as DNA, the CDR3 is TGTGCCAGCAGAGCAGCGGGAGGACATAGATTAGGAGTGACCCAGTACTTC.